This T cell receptor (beta chain) appears in the sequencing data of a study of a mutant IDH1 vaccine in newly diagnosed glioma. For the study at large: Eight vaccine doses were administered to patients at weeks 1, 3, 5, 7, 11, 15, 19 and 23. Initiation of the vaccine course occurred 4-6 weeks after radiotherapy alone, or alongside temozolomide cycles. Earlier treatment was radiotherapy, temozolomide, or both, with most getting both. Study-wide points: Vaccine-induced responses were seen in more than 90% of patients, spanning several MHC alleles.

Germline-derived CDR1 and CDR2 are LNHDA and SQIVND (reference sequence). CDR3 length: 18 amino acids. V dropped 1 base and J dropped 0 bases, with 15 bases sitting between them. A few counts support this clone. The antigen is unknown. Stated time point: week 23, last vaccination. What each vaccine dose contained was 300 ug of mutant IDH1 20-mer peptide, accompanied by topical imiquimod. The protocol was immunoSEQ multiplex PCR, while the TCRdb copy is restricted to in-frame clones and leaves out a portion. Of tens of thousands of clones in the sample, approximately 87% were seen once. The chain carries TRBV19 and TRBJ2-2; D perhaps matches TRBD2 (5 bases). The source is a young man with glioma. Sequenced here: PBMCs, sampled from a glioma patient whose treatment included an IDH1 peptide vaccine. As DNA, the CDR3 is TGTGCCAGTAGTATAGGGTTTTCCGGGGAACCGAACACCGGGGAGCTGTTTTTT. Its translation is CASSIGFSGEPNTGELFF.